One sample yielded the 10 T cell receptor beta chains listed below, sequenced in a study of high-grade serous ovarian cancer treatment subgroups. Tumor samples were obtained before definitive surgery or chemotherapy. The data were produced by immunoSEQ multiplex PCR, yet TCRdb's version contains in-frame clones alone and is incomplete. Among 25,000 to 30,000 clones listed, under 90% were seen once. Material for sequencing was tumor tissue. Receptors were obtained from a human donor with high-grade serous ovarian cancer.

This chain joins TRBV30 and TRBJ1-1; tentatively, D is TRBD1 (6 bases). Germline lookup yields CDR1 GTSNPN and CDR2 SVGIG (reference sequence). The CDR3 sequence is 15 residues long. The germline V and J ends were trimmed by 2 bases and 3 bases, with 16 bases remaining between them. CDR3 coding DNA: TGTGCCTGGAGTCCTGGGGGCATATACGACACTGAAGCTTTCTTT. Protein: CAWSPGGIYDTEAFF. The whole variable domain, remainder taken from reference TRBV30 and TRBJ1-1, is SQTIHQWPATLVQPVGSPLSLECTVEGTSNPNLYWYRQAAGRGLQLLFYSVGIGQISSEVPQNLSASRPQDRQFILSSKKLLLSDSGFYLCAWSPGGIYDTEAFFGQGTRLTVV.

The chain recombines TRBV11-3 with TRBJ2-1; a possible D gene is TRBD2 (7 bases). Germline V CDR1 and CDR2: SGHNT, YENEEA. Trimming shortened V by 2 bases and J by 7 bases, and 12 bases separated the two germline ends. This CDR3 has 14 amino acids. For the CDR3, the DNA is TGTGCCAGCAGCTTAAGGGGGACTACGAATGAGCAGTTCTTC. Translating it yields CASSLRGTTNEQFF.

The rearrangement uses TRBV21-1 and TRBJ2-5. Judging by the DNA end, TRBJ2-7 fits better; the J call may be wrong. TRBV21-1 is flagged as a pseudogene. CDR3 length: 12 residues. CDR3 amino acids: CASSKRNYEQYF. CDR3 nucleotide sequence: TGTGCCAGCAGCAAACGGAATTACGAGCAGTACTTC.

The chain carries TRBV6-1 and TRBJ1-2, with D possibly TRBD1 on 6 matching bases. This CDR3 is built from 15 residues. In germline, CDR1 is MNHNS, CDR2 SASEGT. Trimming removed 3 bases at V and 4 bases at J, with 15 bases between. The CDR3 spells CASSETGQPLYGYTF. The CDR3 DNA sequence: TGTGCCAGCAGTGAGACCGGACAGCCGCTCTATGGCTACACCTTC.

This chain links TRBV7-2 with TRBJ2-3; 7 bases align to TRBD2. Germline V gives CDR1 SGHTA, CDR2 FQGNSA. Unmatched junction bases numbered 7, after V lost 3 bases and J lost 4 bases. The CDR3 is 15 residues long. CDR3 nucleotides: TGTGCCAGCAGCTTCGCCGGACTAGTGGCAGATACGCAGTATTTT. This encodes CASSFAGLVADTQYF. The whole variable domain, filled in from reference TRBV7-2 and TRBJ2-3, reads GAGVSQSPSNKVTEKGKDVELRCDPISGHTALYWYRQSLGQGLEFLIYFQGNSAPDKSGLPSDRFSAERTGGSVSTLTIQRTQQEDSAVYLCASSFAGLVADTQYFGPGTRLTVL.

V usage is TRBV11-2 and J usage is TRBJ2-1, with D possibly being TRBD1 (6 bases). V lost 11 bases, J lost 6 bases, and 17 bases lay in between. Germline CDR1 is SGHAT and CDR2 is FQNNGV. CDR3 length: 13 residues. In DNA, the CDR3 is TGTGCCTCCGAGGGGGAGAAGGGCAATGAGCAGTTCTTC. It yields the protein CASEGEKGNEQFF.

Here the CDR3 reads CASSYYQGQGYEQYF. The CDR3, as DNA: TGTGCCAGCAGTTACTATCAGGGTCAGGGCTACGAGCAGTACTTC. The rearrangement uses TRBV6-5 and TRBJ2-7; a weak D match, TRBD1 (5 bases). Trimming took 1 base from V and 3 from J, leaving 13 bases between them. CDR3 length equals 15 residues. Germline assignment: CDR1 MNHEY and CDR2 SVGAGI.

This chain connects TRBV19 to TRBJ1-2, with D possibly being TRBD1 (5 bases). Germline CDR1 is LNHDA and CDR2 is SQIVND (reference sequence). The V gene lost 7 bases and the J gene lost 2 bases, with 17 bases spanning the gap. The CDR3 is 15 residues long. CDR3 DNA sequence: TGTGCCAGTACGGTCATGCCAGGGAGGAACTATGGCTACACCTTC. It encodes CASTVMPGRNYGYTF. The full variable domain, in which reference TRBV19 and TRBJ1-2 provide the parts outside the CDR3, is DGGITQSPKYLFRKEGQNVTLSCEQNLNHDAMYWYRQDPGQGLRLIYYSQIVNDFQKGDIAEGYSVSREKKESFPLTVTSAQKNPTAFYLCASTVMPGRNYGYTFGSGTRLTVV.

The chain couples TRBV9 to TRBJ2-5, with 7 bases identical to TRBD2. Unmatched junction bases numbered 2, after V lost 0 bases and J lost 0 bases. CDR1 and CDR2 from the germline V gene are SGDLS and YYNGEE. The CDR3 runs 15 residues. This chain's CDR3 is CASSVEGGYQETQYF. The CDR3 bases are TGTGCCAGCAGCGTAGAGGGAGGGTACCAAGAGACCCAGTACTTC.

The genes are TRBV28 and TRBJ2-7; D is perhaps TRBD1 or TRBD2 (5 bases each). Looked up from germline, CDR1 is MDHEN and CDR2 is SYDVKM. Trimming cost V 4 bases and J 2 bases, with 12 bases left between them. The CDR3 is 14 amino acids. The CDR3, as DNA: TGTGCCAGCAGTTGGTATCGGGGCCCCTACGAGCAGTACTTC. This sequence encodes CASSWYRGPYEQYF.